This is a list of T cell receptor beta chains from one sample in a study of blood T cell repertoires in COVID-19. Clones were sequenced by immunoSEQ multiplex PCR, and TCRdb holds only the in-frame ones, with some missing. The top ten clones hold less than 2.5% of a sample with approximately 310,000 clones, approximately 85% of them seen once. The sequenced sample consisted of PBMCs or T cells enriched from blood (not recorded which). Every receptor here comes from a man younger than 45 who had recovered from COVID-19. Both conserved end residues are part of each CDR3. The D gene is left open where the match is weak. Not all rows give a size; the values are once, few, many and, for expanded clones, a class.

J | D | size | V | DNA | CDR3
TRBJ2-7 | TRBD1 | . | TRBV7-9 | TGTGCCAGCAGTGGACAGGGTGGCCACTACGAGCAGTACTTC | CASSGQGGHYEQYF
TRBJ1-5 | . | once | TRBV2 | TGTGCCAGCAGCCCCTTAAATCAGCCCCAGCATTTT | CASSPLNQPQHF
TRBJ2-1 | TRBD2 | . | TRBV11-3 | TGTGCCAGCAGCTCTAGCGGGGGGTACAATGAGCAGTTCTTC | CASSSSGGYNEQFF
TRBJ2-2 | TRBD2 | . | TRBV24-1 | TGTGCCACCAGTGCGGGGGGTTCGGCCGGGGAGCTGTTTTTT | CATSAGGSAGELFF
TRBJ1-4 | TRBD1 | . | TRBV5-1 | TGCGCCAGCAGCTTGTGGGGACAGGGGGCGGATTTTGGTGAAAAACTGTTTTTT | CASSLWGQGADFGEKLFF
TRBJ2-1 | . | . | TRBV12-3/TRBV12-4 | TGTGCCAGCAGGAAAGACTCTGGGCAGTTCTTC | CASRKDSGQFF
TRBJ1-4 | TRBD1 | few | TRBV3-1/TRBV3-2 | TGTGCCAGCAGCCGACAGGGGATTAATGAAAAACTGTTTTTT | CASSRQGINEKLFF
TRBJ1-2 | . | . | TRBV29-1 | TGCAGCGCCGAGGACTATGGCTACACCTTC | CSAEDYGYTF
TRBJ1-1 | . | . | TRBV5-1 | TGCGCCAGCAGCTTGGACCAGGGAGGGCAGACTGAAGCTTTCTTT | CASSLDQGGQTEAFF
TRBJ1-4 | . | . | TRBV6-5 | TGTGCCAGCAGTTCCCTGGACAGCGCGGAAAAACTGTTTTTT | CASSSLDSAEKLFF